The clone carrying this T cell receptor (beta chain) was detected only a few times. Its antigen is not identified. Germline V lookup: CDR1 LGHDT, CDR2 YNNKEL (reference sequence). V gave up 0 bases and J gave up 6 bases, with 9 bases separating them. The CDR3 loop spans 15 amino acids. This sample is drawn from a study of T-cell reconstitution after alpha-beta-depleted transplantation in children. This sample's TCRbeta library carried unique molecular identifier barcodes. TCRdb fed the PCR reads into MiXCR, producing one record per CDR3 protein. This sample carries 98,000 or so distinct CDR3 sequences, about a quarter of them seen once, and the ten largest clones take roughly 23%. Study-wide results and caveats: It was newly produced T cells that mostly accounted for T-cell counts and diversity one year after transplant. At around two months after transplant, the alpha-beta T cells were reportedly derived from several hundred expanded clones that came from non-depleted graft cells. In some patients, recipient T cells and intrathymic progenitors surviving conditioning explained high day-60 diversity.

This chain uses TRBV3-1 with TRBJ1-6; no firm D call. The source of this sequence is a boy aged 2-15 years with acute lymphoblastic leukemia, due to receive a stem cell transplant. Sequencing was performed on PBMCs, taken before TCRalphabeta/CD19-depleted stem cell transplant. CDR3 sequence (DNA): TGTGCCAGCAGCCAAGATCCGGTCTTTAATTCACCCCTCCACTTT. As protein: CASSQDPVFNSPLHF.